These 31 T cell receptor beta chains were all obtained from the same sample, sequenced in a study of blood T cell repertoires in COVID-19. Here immunoSEQ multiplex PCR was the method, and the copy in TCRdb shows in-frame clones only, minus some. Of about 33,000 clones in the sample, 65% to 90% were seen once. Sequences were obtained from peripheral blood. Receptor source: a man between 60 and 75 years old with active COVID-19.

This chain uses TRBV11-2 with TRBJ2-7; a possible D gene is TRBD1 (6 bases). CDR1 is SGHAT and CDR2 is FQNNGV in the germline V gene. CDR3 length equals 14 residues. The V and J ends lost 5 bases and 3 bases respectively, with 14 bases between them. CDR3 sequence reads: CASSQTGQYYEQYF. CDR3 DNA: TGTGCCAGCAGCCAAACCGGACAGTACTACGAGCAGTACTTC.

This chain connects TRBV10-3 to TRBJ2-5; 8 bases align to TRBD1. The CDR3 runs 15 residues. Trimming at V came to 8 bases and at J to 1 base, leaving 9 bases not matched to a gene. Germline CDR1 and CDR2: ENHRY and SYGVKD. The CDR3 DNA sequence: TGTGCCATCTCCCAAGGGGACAGGCTCCAAGAGACCCAGTACTTC. Protein product: CAISQGDRLQETQYF.

The gene calls are TRBV5-6 and TRBJ2-3, with 7 bases that match TRBD1. The CDR3 totals 13 residues. J was trimmed by 2 bases and V by 7 bases; bases with no gene match: 4. The germline V gene encodes CDR1 SGHDT and CDR2 YYEEEE. The CDR3 reads CASSDRVTDTQYF. The CDR3 nucleotides read TGTGCCAGCTCCGACAGGGTCACAGATACGCAGTATTTT.

This rearrangement joins TRBV11-3 to TRBJ2-1; 13 bases align to TRBD2. Germline CDR1 and CDR2: SGHNT and YENEEA. The V gene end was trimmed by 0 bases and the J gene end by 4 bases; junction bases not matched to a gene: 3. This CDR3 region has 17 residues. The CDR3 loop is CASSLEGLAGVYNEQFF. DNA of the CDR3: TGTGCCAGCAGCTTAGAAGGACTAGCGGGGGTATACAATGAGCAGTTCTTC.

This chain links TRBV7-2 with TRBJ2-6; 11 nucleotides agree with TRBD1. CDR3 size: 18 residues. Germline V gives CDR1 SGHTA, CDR2 FQGNSA. The J segment lost 2 bases and the V segment lost 0 bases, leaving 3 bases of the junction unmatched. The CDR3 loop is CASSLAPGQGAGANVLTF. CDR3 sequence (DNA): TGTGCCAGCAGCTTAGCGCCGGGACAGGGGGCTGGGGCCAACGTCCTGACTTTC. The whole variable domain, filled in from reference TRBV7-2 and TRBJ2-6, reads GAGVSQSPSNKVTEKGKDVELRCDPISGHTALYWYRQSLGQGLEFLIYFQGNSAPDKSGLPSDRFSAERTGGSVSTLTIQRTQQEDSAVYLCASSLAPGQGAGANVLTFGAGSRLTVL.

The chain recombines TRBV12-5 with TRBJ2-5; the match to TRBD2 covers 8 bases. The V gene end was trimmed by 6 bases and the J gene end by 0 bases; junction bases not matched to a gene: 15. CDR3 length: 18 residues. Germline V gene sequence: CDR1 LGHNT, CDR2 FRNRAP. The CDR3 DNA reads TGTGCTAGTGGCCCGGGAGGGGTGCTATGGGGTGACCAAGAGACCCAGTACTTC. Protein: CASGPGGVLWGDQETQYF.

V and J are TRBV6-5 and TRBJ2-1; 10 nucleotides match TRBD2. The CDR3 runs 15 residues. V lost 4 bases, J lost 9 bases, and 9 bases stayed unmatched. The germline gives CDR1 MNHEY, CDR2 SVGAGI. The CDR3 DNA reads as TGTGCCAGCAGTTGGGGGGCTAGCGGGAGTTCTGAGCAGTTCTTC. Residues: CASSWGASGSSEQFF.

The V call is TRBV19, the J call TRBJ2-3; 15 nucleotides line up with TRBD2. Losses at the gene ends were 3 bases for V and 4 bases for J; bases not matched to a gene: 2. This CDR3 comprises 16 residues. Germline V gene sequence: CDR1 LNHDA, CDR2 SQIVND (reference sequence). CDR3 sequence: CASSIGLAGGADTQYF. In DNA form, the CDR3 reads TGTGCCAGTAGTATCGGACTAGCGGGAGGGGCAGATACGCAGTATTTT.

The chain joins TRBV27 to TRBJ2-2, with D possibly TRBD2 on 6 matching bases. Germline CDR1 MNHEY, CDR2 SMNVEV (reference sequence). The CDR3 covers 13 residues. V lost 7 bases and J 1 base, leaving 7 bases between the germline ends. Here the CDR3 reads CASTGLNTGELFF. CDR3 sequence (DNA): TGTGCCAGCACGGGACTGAACACCGGGGAGCTGTTTTTT.

This rearrangement joins TRBV4-2 to TRBJ2-5; 8 nucleotides line up with TRBD2. Germline lookup yields CDR1 LGHNA and CDR2 YNFKEQ. The CDR3 sequence is 15 residues long. The ends lost 4 bases at V and 5 bases at J; junction bases unmatched: 9. The CDR3 spells CASSLDGRGRETQYF. In DNA, the CDR3 is TGTGCCAGCAGCCTGGATGGGCGCGGGAGGGAGACCCAGTACTTC.

This chain links TRBV24-1 with TRBJ2-1, with D possibly matching TRBD2 (5 bases). Trimming pared 1 base from V and 3 bases from J, leaving 12 bases between. The germline gives CDR1 KGHDR, CDR2 SFDVKD. This CDR3 is 16 amino acids long. CDR3 nucleotides: TGTGCCACCAGTGATTTAAGCGCCCGGGGCTACAATGAGCAGTTCTTC. Its translation: CATSDLSARGYNEQFF.

This clone was picked up one time. The V gene is TRBV5-1, the J gene TRBJ2-5, with D unclear. The CDR3 has 13 residues. Trimming took 0 bases from V and 4 from J, leaving 7 bases between them. Germline CDR1 is SGHRS and CDR2 is YFSETQ. The DNA of the CDR3 is TGCGCCAGCAGCTTGGGTTGGAGAGAGACCCAGTACTTC. It yields the protein CASSLGWRETQYF.

V usage is TRBV28 and J usage is TRBJ1-6; possible D gene TRBD1, 5 bases. Germline V gene lookup returns CDR1 MDHEN and CDR2 SYDVKM. V lost 10 bases and J 12 bases, leaving 16 bases between the germline ends. CDR3 length: 12 residues. CDR3 sequence: CATREPREPLHF. The CDR3, as DNA: TGTGCCACCAGGGAGCCTCGGGAACCCCTCCACTTT.

This clone came up once. This sequence joins TRBV5-1 and TRBJ1-3, with D possibly TRBD1 on 5 matching bases. V was trimmed by 1 base and J by 2 bases, leaving 13 bases between them. CDR3 size: 16 residues. Germline V gives CDR1 SGHRS, CDR2 YFSETQ. CDR3 loop: CASSLTDSVTGNTIYF. CDR3 DNA sequence: TGCGCCAGCAGCTTGACCGACAGTGTGACTGGAAACACCATATATTTT.

The gene calls are TRBV11-3 and TRBJ2-3, with 8 bases identical to TRBD2. CDR3 size: 17 residues. Germline lookup yields CDR1 SGHNT and CDR2 YENEEA. Trimming at V came to 1 base and at J to 0 bases, leaving 6 bases not matched to a gene. Here the CDR3 reads CASSLGLSSGSTDTQYF. Here the CDR3 DNA reads TGTGCCAGCAGCTTAGGTCTGTCTAGCGGGAGCACAGATACGCAGTATTTT.

The J gene is TRBJ1-6, the V gene TRBV7-8, with 8 positions matching TRBD1. The CDR3 runs to 15 residues. The V gene end was trimmed by 6 bases and the J gene end by 7 bases; junction bases not matched to a gene: 8. Germline V gives CDR1 SGHVS, CDR2 FQNEAQ. The CDR3 protein is CASRTRQGRNSPLHF. CDR3 coding DNA: TGTGCCAGCAGAACCCGACAGGGGAGAAATTCACCCCTCCACTTT.

This chain uses TRBV19 with TRBJ1-2; 7 bases line up with TRBD1. This CDR3 region has 14 residues. From germline, CDR1 is LNHDA and CDR2 SQIVND (reference sequence). After removal of 3 bases from V and 9 bases from J, the junction contained 10 bases not matched to a gene. The CDR3 reads CASSMGQIAIRYTF. In DNA, the CDR3 is TGTGCCAGTAGTATGGGACAGATCGCTATCCGCTACACCTTC.

The CDR3, as DNA: TGTGCCAGCAGCCGTGGACAGCCAGCCTACGAGCAGTACTTC. Its protein is CASSRGQPAYEQYF. This chain uses TRBV6-5 with TRBJ2-7, with D possibly matching TRBD1 (6 bases). CDR3 size: 14 residues. Per germline, CDR1 MNHEY and CDR2 SVGAGI. Trimming cost V 6 bases and J 2 bases, with 14 bases left between them.

The CDR3, as DNA: TGTGCCAGTAGTATAGGAGGGTGGAGCAGCGATGGCTACACCTTC. Its protein product is CASSIGGWSSDGYTF. The genes are TRBV19 and TRBJ1-2, with D unresolved. CDR1 is LNHDA, CDR2 SQIVND, per germline (reference sequence). The V and J ends lost 1 base and 6 bases respectively, with 15 bases between them. There are 15 residues in the CDR3.

The CDR3 nucleotides are TGTGCCAGCAGTAAGGGGGCGCCGGGCGAGCAGTACTTC. It specifies CASSKGAPGEQYF. The chain combines TRBV6-5 with TRBJ2-7; TRBD1 matches at 7 bases. CDR1 and CDR2 from the germline V gene are MNHEY and SVGAGI. CDR3 size: 13 residues. The V segment lost 5 bases and the J segment 6 bases; nucleotides outside the gene matches: 7.

The V and J genes are TRBV5-1 and TRBJ2-1; no firm D call. This CDR3 comprises 15 residues. Germline CDR1 and CDR2: SGHRS and YFSETQ. V shed 3 bases and J shed 4 bases, with 14 bases lying between them. The CDR3 region is CASSSASSVYNEQFF. The CDR3 coding sequence is TGCGCCAGCAGCTCTGCATCCAGTGTATACAATGAGCAGTTCTTC.

The chain's CDR3 is CASSPRGVGGSYNEQFF. As DNA, the CDR3 is TGTGCCAGCAGCCCCCGAGGAGTCGGAGGCTCCTACAATGAGCAGTTCTTC. This chain links TRBV9 with TRBJ2-1; D may be TRBD2 (5 bases). The CDR3 is 17 residues long. Germline CDR1 reads SGDLS; CDR2 reads YYNGEE. V was pared by 4 bases and J by 0 bases, with 17 bases between.

The J gene is TRBJ2-3, the V gene TRBV11-3, with unresolved D. Trimming took 5 bases from V and 2 from J, leaving 5 bases between them. The CDR3 spans 12 residues. From germline, CDR1 is SGHNT and CDR2 YENEEA. CDR3 nucleotides: TGTGCCAGCAGCCCAGACACAGATACGCAGTATTTT. It codes for CASSPDTDTQYF.

The rearrangement links TRBV7-9 to TRBJ2-7; possible D gene TRBD2, 6 bases. This CDR3 has 17 amino acids. The germline V gene encodes CDR1 SEHNR and CDR2 FQNEAQ (reference sequence). Between the trimmed V and J ends, which lost 2 bases and 1 base, there was a span of 18 bases. CDR3 sequence reads: CASSLSIAQRGSYEQYF. CDR3 DNA: TGTGCCAGCAGCTTAAGTATAGCCCAACGGGGGTCCTACGAGCAGTACTTC.

The chain carries TRBV2 and TRBJ2-7; no definite D call. The CDR3 is 14 amino acids. Germline CDR1 is SNHLY and CDR2 is FYNNEI. Trimming took 7 bases from V and 2 from J, leaving 15 bases between them. CDR3 sequence (DNA): TGTGCCAGCAAAACGGAGATAAATACCTACGAGCAGTACGTC. Residues: CASKTEINTYEQYV.

This clone was counted a few times. Mismatch with germline at one junction end may stem from a read error. In DNA, the CDR3 is TGTGCCAGCAGGCCGACAGGGGGCAAAGTGGACTTC. Its translation is CASRPTGGKVDF. The chain uses TRBV2 and TRBJ2-7; 10 bases are a match to TRBD1. The CDR3 consists of 12 residues. Per germline, CDR1 SNHLY and CDR2 FYNNEI. The entire variable domain, with the rest obtained from reference TRBV2 and TRBJ2-7, is as follows: EPEVTQTPSHQVTQMGQEVILRCVPISNHLYFYWYRQILGQKVEFLVSFYNNEISEKSEIFDDQFSVERPDGSNFTLKIRSTKLEDSAMYFCASRPTGGKVDFGPGTRLTVT.

This chain uses TRBV2 with TRBJ2-7, with 7 positions matching TRBD1. The J segment lost 3 bases and the V segment lost 6 bases, leaving 8 bases of the junction unmatched. Germline V lookup: CDR1 SNHLY, CDR2 FYNNEI. The CDR3 contains 14 residues. This CDR3 reads CASSPRTGLYEQYF. The CDR3 nucleotides are TGTGCCAGCAGCCCCAGGACAGGACTCTACGAGCAGTACTTC.

The chain employs TRBV3-1 (or the pseudogene TRBV3-2) and TRBJ1-6; a weak D match, TRBD1 (6 bases). V was pared by 8 bases and J by 10 bases, with 15 bases between. This CDR3 has 13 residues. The germline gives CDR1 LGHDT, CDR2 YNNKEL (reference sequence). The CDR3 nucleotides are TGTGCCAGCCAGGGGAGCGCCTGGTCACCCCTCCACTTT. It specifies CASQGSAWSPLHF.

In nucleotides, the CDR3 is TGTGCCAGCAGCTTGGGGTACAGGGGGCTTATTGAAGCTTTCTTT. Translation gives CASSLGYRGLIEAFF. The chain has TRBV5-6 and TRBJ1-1, with TRBD1 identical over 9 bases. The V gene's germline CDR1 is SGHDT and CDR2 YYEEEE. The length of the CDR3 is 15 residues. V was pared by 0 bases and J by 7 bases, with 7 bases of the junction left unmatched.

This clone was counted only a few times. This chain connects TRBV11-2 to TRBJ1-1; unclear D gene. Between the trimmed V and J ends, which lost 2 bases and 6 bases, there was a span of 7 bases. Germline V lookup: CDR1 SGHAT, CDR2 FQNNGV. The CDR3 runs to 12 residues. In DNA, the CDR3 is TGTGCCAGCAGCTTACCGGGTTCTGAAGCTTTCTTT. Protein product: CASSLPGSEAFF.

The rearrangement uses TRBV18 and TRBJ1-6; maybe TRBD1 (5 bases). Germline V lookup: CDR1 KGHSH, CDR2 LQKENI. The CDR3 has 11 residues. V lost 4 bases and J lost 13, with 8 bases in between. CDR3 region: CASSRGGPLHF. DNA of the CDR3: TGTGCCAGCTCACGCGGGGGGCCCCTCCACTTT.